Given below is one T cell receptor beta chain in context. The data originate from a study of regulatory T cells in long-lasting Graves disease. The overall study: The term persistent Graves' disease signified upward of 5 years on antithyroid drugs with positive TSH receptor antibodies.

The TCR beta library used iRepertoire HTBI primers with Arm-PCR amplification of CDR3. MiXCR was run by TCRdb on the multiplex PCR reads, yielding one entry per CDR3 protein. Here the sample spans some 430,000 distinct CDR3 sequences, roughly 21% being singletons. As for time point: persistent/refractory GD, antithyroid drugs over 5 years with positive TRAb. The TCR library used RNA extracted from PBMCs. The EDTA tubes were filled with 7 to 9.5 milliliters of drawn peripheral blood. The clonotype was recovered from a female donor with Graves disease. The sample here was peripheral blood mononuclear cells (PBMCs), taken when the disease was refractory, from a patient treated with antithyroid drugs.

The DNA for the CDR3 is TGTGCCAGCAGCCGGGACGTGGGAAACACCATATATTTT. Its translation: CASSRDVGNTIYF. The J gene is TRBJ1-3, the V gene TRBV7-9; D may be TRBD1 (5 bases). The CDR3 totals 13 residues. Between the trimmed V and J ends, which lost 5 bases and 4 bases, there was a span of 9 bases. The germline gives CDR1 SEHNR, CDR2 FQNEAQ (reference sequence).